This record concerns one T cell receptor beta chain sequence. This clone was recorded only once. What this receptor recognizes is not known. Per-nucleotide qualities are absent, and no much larger clonotype sits a single base away. This record comes from a study of cytomegalovirus exposure and HLA in healthy donors (dated by TCRdb to 2017 to 2019). Study-level background: An earlier analysis of 587 of the donors reported 276 Gb of sequence data and 117 million unique TCR beta sequences obtained from about 200 million T cells. All discovery cohort repertoires had been generated using a single sequencing platform. Across roughly 420 genotyped donors of the cohort, an average of about 200,000 unique TCR beta nucleotide sequences per donor were sequenced, and roughly 18% of those sequences were non-productive. The later analysis used no new phenotypic data to find candidate immune exposures, relying instead on TCR beta sequences and their occurrence across donors. Roughly 300 gigabases of sequencing data and around 87 million unique TCR sequences were included in an early release covering roughly 600 HLA-typed donors. HLA typing included class I and class II loci at four-digit resolution. To decide whether each TCR beta V gene segment behaved as functional or pseudogenic, an earlier analysis of fewer than 750 of the donors relied on high-throughput TCR beta sequencing. About five DR-DQ haplotypes were treated as single units for association and clustering because of strong linkage in the cohort. A later genetic analysis used genome-wide SNP genotypes for 398 of the 666 donors, treating that subset as a discovery cohort. The T cell repertoires of 550 to 850 subjects were profiled by immunosequencing and related to cytomegalovirus serostatus. The aim of the study was to test whether cataloging public T cell receptors could identify signatures of past pathogen exposure. In a later analysis, previously published TCR beta repertoires from 550 to 700 donors were re-analyzed and high-resolution HLA genotyping was added so that TCR occurrence patterns could be studied. Donor age, sex, ethnicity and CMV serostatus were collected together with the repertoire data. Among the roughly 400 genotyped donors, about 85% belonged to the genetic ancestry cluster associated with self-reported Caucasian donors. The number of donors typed differed by locus, with 629-630 for A, B, C, DRB1 and DQB1, around 520 for DQA1, approximately 570 for DPA1, and 450 to 480 for DPB1. To predict cytomegalovirus infection status, the study brought together high-throughput TCR immunosequencing, statistical association of individual TCRs with disease status, and machine learning. In addition to the first cohort of roughly 700 subjects, a separate validation cohort of 130 or so different subjects was used.

Per the germline V gene, SGHAT is the CDR1 and FQNNGV is the CDR2. Its CDR3 holds 12 amino acids, cysteine through phenylalanine. Kept here is only the CDR3 DNA, which spans 36 bases and is read in frame from base 1. V trim: 8 bases; J trim: 6 bases; unmatched bases: 2. Broad study findings and their caveats: A further reported finding was that TCR beta sequences accurately predicted the HLA-A and HLA-B alleles for most subjects in the first cohort. Compared with equally common non-associated chains, HLA-associated TCR beta chains in a later analysis were more clonally expanded and had lower generation probabilities. CMV serostatus was the only immune exposure information available for the cohort. In a later analysis, the rate of TCR association differed among HLA loci, with DRB1 alleles having the most associated TCRs and HLA-C alleles having the fewest. In a later genetic analysis, fewer N-insertions in productive TCRs were reported among donors in an Asian-associated ancestry cluster than the approximately 670-donor mean. Because counts were too low, roughly 16 rarely observed V segments, including chromosome 9 orphons, were excluded from the earlier analysis of 587 of the donors. Because HLA typing was unavailable for some donors at each locus, only the typed subset was used in association tests. The presence/absence analyses assumed that sequencing depth was roughly uniform across donors, and that assumption may not be true. Some IMGT-functional V segments, including TRBV6-2 and TRBV6-3, could not be told apart with the 87-base-pair reads, so those segments were excluded. V-gene and J-gene trimming of TCR beta chains was associated with a missense DCLRE1C variant in a later genetic analysis, and the association was replicated in an independent cohort. Assigning TCR associations to individual alleles was difficult when HLA alleles, especially DR and DQ, strongly co-occurred. A later analysis found that most CMV-associated TCR beta chains appeared HLA-restricted, with HLA associations seemingly driven largely by CMV exposure. A few of the identified cytomegalovirus-associated TCR beta chains were confirmed in vitro to be specific for cytomegalovirus antigens. A group of highly shared sequence variants was considered likely to be a technical artifact of the sequencing pipeline. According to a later analysis, parvovirus B19, influenza, CMV and Epstein-Barr virus appeared linked to several top co-occurrence clusters. In both the original and validation cohorts, the classifier was reported to diagnose cytomegalovirus status with high specificity and sensitivity. At a false discovery rate of 0.05, a later analysis linked about 16,000 TCR beta sequences to specific HLA alleles. The authors suggested that the approach could potentially be generalized to other disease states and immunological phenotypes. The cohort was sequenced for TCR beta chains only, and without alpha or paired-chain data the features that could be detected were limited. In an earlier analysis of 500 to 650 of the donors, most TCR beta V segments appeared in productive rearrangements about 87% or about 30% of the time, broadly matching IMGT annotations. Correlated functional status among segregating V segments might reflect linkage disequilibrium, but an unknown experimental factor could not be ruled out. The study listed 150 to 200 TCR beta chains as associated with cytomegalovirus. While some public TCRs were present in many individuals, most TCR sequences turned up only very rarely across donors.

The method was the immunoSEQ multiplex PCR assay. For the multiplex PCR, a mixture combining 60 forward primers for TCR Vbeta segments and 13 reverse primers for TCR Jbeta segments was used. A multiplex PCR assay on genomic DNA amplified the CDR3 region of rearranged TCR beta genes. On the Illumina HiSeq System, the amplified TCR beta libraries were sequenced as 87-base-pair reads. On the study's bioinformatics: A later analysis counted about 76 million unique TCR beta chains across the 500 to 850 repertoires, and some 11 million of these chains were shared by at least two donors. To remove PCR and sequencing errors, raw reads were error-corrected and collapsed into unique sequences using a nearest-neighbor algorithm that merged closely related sequences. Alignment of CDR3 sequences to IMGT reference sequences was used to assign V, D and J gene segments. For a sequence to be retained, at least a six-nucleotide match to both a V gene segment and a J gene segment was required. Rearrangements were classified as productive when the CDR3 lacked stop codons and remained in frame with V and J, and all other rearrangements were classified as non-productive. Following IMGT convention, CDR3 was defined as the stretch from the second conserved V-encoded cysteine up to the conserved J-encoded phenylalanine. The earlier analysis of some 600 of the donors excluded sequences that lacked an unambiguous match to a single V gene segment. An earlier analysis of a few hundred of the donors called V segments functional above 56.7% productive rearrangements and segregating when the between-donor standard deviation exceeded 5%. A statistical classification framework was built to diagnose cytomegalovirus status from the catalog of TCR beta chain sequences. A later analysis assigned V and J genes by comparing TCR nucleotide sequences with IMGT/GENE-DB human TR gene sequences. A later analysis assigned CDR3 sequences and most-parsimonious VDJ recombination scenarios with the TCRdist pipeline. In a later analysis, each TCR beta chain was defined by its CDR3 amino acid sequence together with its V-gene family, and reads without a unique V-gene family were excluded. As a way to deal with suspected cross-contamination and a sequencing artifact, a later analysis dropped roughly 600 nucleotide sequences that were highly shared and had low generation probability. In a later analysis, a clonal expansion index for each public chain was calculated from normalized within-repertoire ranks of inferred template counts. Generation probabilities in a later analysis came from a VDJ recombination model fitted to out-of-frame rearrangements, and those results were checked against IGoR. A later analysis scored TCR-TCR, TCR-HLA and TCR-CMV co-occurrence with hypergeometric tests, applying a repertoire-size bias correction to TCR pairs. A later analysis estimated false discovery rates by permuting HLA or CMV assignments 20 times. In a later analysis, co-occurring TCRs were grouped with DBSCAN, and TCRdist sequence similarity was added when clustering was performed within HLA-allele-positive subsets. Co-occurrence clustering excluded repertoires with fewer than 30,000 or more than 120,000 public chains, plus five with anomalous nucleotide sharing. The table was pulled from immuneACCESS by TCRdb, which kept in-frame rearrangements only. Such tables lose some clones; where checked, under half of the loss comes from unresolved V genes, and the rest has no known cause. V and J calls and clone size are copied from that table; D and trimming were computed from the DNA. The sample table lists over 100,000 clones, around 73% of them with a count of one. The biggest ten clones account for 1.4% to 1.5% of the sample.

The cohort was made up of 500 to 800 healthy bone marrow donors. At the time of sampling, every cohort member was nominally healthy, though immune exposures that went unrecorded were likely present. The donor was CMV seronegative and was included in the group of a few hundred seronegative cohort members. Each donor provided a peripheral blood sample, and peripheral blood mononuclear cells were used for TCR beta sequencing. Genomic DNA was extracted from the blood cell samples with the Qiagen DNeasy Blood Extraction Kit. The sequence links TRBV11-2 to TRBJ2-1; 9 central bases correspond to TRBD2. This clonotype was sampled from a female donor in good health and CMV-seronegative. The sample comprised PBMCs. The bases read TGTGCCAGCGGGACTAGCCGCAATGAGCAGTTCTTC. It is translated as CASGTSRNEQFF.